This entry concerns a single T cell receptor beta chain. The antigen is not known. This sample was taken from a study of T cell responses to AZD1222 COVID-19 vaccine. The length of the CDR3 is 11 residues. The V end was cut by 6 bases, the J end by 2 bases, with 4 bases between. Data came from immunoSEQ multiplex PCR; TCRdb stores just in-frame clones and leaves some out. The sample lists 75,000 to 100,000 clones, 90% occurring once. The study, taken as a whole, reports: Donors skewed white British and female; clonal diversity was possibly underestimated. Of spike-specific TCRs, nearly half reportedly target regions left unmutated in variants. Seropositive at baseline were only a handful of AZD1222 recipients. Distributed over spike, vaccine-associated CD4 TCRs predominated at 160-218 and 743-854.

The TCR originated in an adult in good health. The V call is TRBV12-3 or TRBV12-4, the J call TRBJ1-2; D gene uncertain. The sequencing used peripheral blood, collected on day 0 of AZD1222 vaccination. The chain's CDR3 is CASSRNYGYTF. The CDR3, as DNA: TGTGCCAGCAGCAGAAACTATGGCTACACCTTC.